This T cell receptor (beta chain) is drawn from a study of T cell clonality in common variable immunodeficiency. Study findings and constraints: Compared with healthy controls, CVID subjects showed increased TCRbeta clonality, mostly in about a third.

This clone was detected ten times or more. Its antigen remains unknown. The read is 3 residues too short to cover the CDR3 end, so that end is filled in from the germline J gene. Both groups were predominantly of Caucasian heritage. Each donor provided roughly 4.5 to 9 ml of heparinized whole blood. Method: immunoSEQ multiplex PCR; TCRdb's copy keeps in-frame clones and lacks some. Sampling found 60,000 to 75,000 clones, none seen once. Trimming at V came to 5 bases and at J to 5 bases, leaving 11 bases not matched to a gene. The CDR3 covers 18 residues. From germline, CDR1 is MDHEN and CDR2 SYDVKM. The sequenced sample consisted of peripheral blood mononuclear cells. The TCR sequence derives from a person aged 18 to 75 in good health. V usage is TRBV28 and J usage is TRBJ2-2; 13 bases are a match to TRBD2. CDR3 sequence: CASSSTSGRAPWTGELFF. The covered CDR3 bases are TGTGCCAGCAGTAGTACTAGCGGGAGGGCCCCGTGGACCGGGGAG.